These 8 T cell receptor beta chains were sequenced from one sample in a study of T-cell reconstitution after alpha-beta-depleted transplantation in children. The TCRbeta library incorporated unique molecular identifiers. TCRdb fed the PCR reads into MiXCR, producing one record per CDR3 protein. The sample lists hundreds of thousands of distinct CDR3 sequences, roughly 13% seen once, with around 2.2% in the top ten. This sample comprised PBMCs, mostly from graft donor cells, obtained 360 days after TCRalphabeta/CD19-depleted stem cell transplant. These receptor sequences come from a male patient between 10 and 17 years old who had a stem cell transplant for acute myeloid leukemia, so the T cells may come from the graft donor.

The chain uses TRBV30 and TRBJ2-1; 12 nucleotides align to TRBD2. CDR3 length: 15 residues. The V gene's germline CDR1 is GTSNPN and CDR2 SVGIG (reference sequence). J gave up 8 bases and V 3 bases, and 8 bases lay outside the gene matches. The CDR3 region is CAWSGLAGGRDEQFF. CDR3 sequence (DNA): TGTGCCTGGAGCGGGCTAGCGGGAGGGAGGGATGAGCAGTTCTTC.

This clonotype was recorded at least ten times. CDR3 nucleotides: TGTGCCACTGGGCTAGATGGGGCCAACGTCCTGACTTTC. Translating it yields CATGLDGANVLTF. The rearrangement joins TRBV10-3 to TRBJ2-6, with D uncertain. The CDR3 has 13 amino acids. Germline V lookup: CDR1 ENHRY, CDR2 SYGVKD. Between the trimmed V and J ends, which lost 10 bases and 3 bases, there was a span of 10 bases.

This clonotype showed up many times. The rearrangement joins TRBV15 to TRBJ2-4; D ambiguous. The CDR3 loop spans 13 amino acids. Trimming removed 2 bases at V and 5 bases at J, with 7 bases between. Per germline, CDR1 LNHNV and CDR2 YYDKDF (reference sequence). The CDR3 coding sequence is TGTGCCACCAGCAGACGCCAAGAAAACATTCAGTACTTC. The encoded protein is CATSRRQENIQYF.

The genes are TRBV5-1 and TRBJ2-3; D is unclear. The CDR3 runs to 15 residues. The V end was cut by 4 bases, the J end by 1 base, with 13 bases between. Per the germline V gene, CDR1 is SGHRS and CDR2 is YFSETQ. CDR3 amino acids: CASSPVDARTDTQYF. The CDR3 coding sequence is TGCGCCAGCAGCCCAGTGGACGCACGCACAGATACGCAGTATTTT. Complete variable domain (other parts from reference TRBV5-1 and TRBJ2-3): KAGVTQTPRYLIKTRGQQVTLSCSPISGHRSVSWYQQTPGQGLQFLFEYFSETQRNKGNFPGRFSGRQFSNSRSEMNVSTLELGDSALYLCASSPVDARTDTQYFGPGTRLTVL.

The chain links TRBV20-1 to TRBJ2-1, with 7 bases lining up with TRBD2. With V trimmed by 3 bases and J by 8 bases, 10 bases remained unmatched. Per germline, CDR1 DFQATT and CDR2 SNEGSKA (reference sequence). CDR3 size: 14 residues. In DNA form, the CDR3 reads TGCAGTGCTAGGCGGTTCCGACTAGCAGATGAGCAGTTCTTC. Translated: CSARRFRLADEQFF.

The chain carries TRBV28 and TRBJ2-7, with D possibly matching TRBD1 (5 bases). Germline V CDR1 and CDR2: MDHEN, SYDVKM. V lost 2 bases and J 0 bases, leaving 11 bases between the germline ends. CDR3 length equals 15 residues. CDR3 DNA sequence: TGTGCCAGCAGTTTAACATTACAGGTCTCCTACGAGCAGTACTTC. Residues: CASSLTLQVSYEQYF.

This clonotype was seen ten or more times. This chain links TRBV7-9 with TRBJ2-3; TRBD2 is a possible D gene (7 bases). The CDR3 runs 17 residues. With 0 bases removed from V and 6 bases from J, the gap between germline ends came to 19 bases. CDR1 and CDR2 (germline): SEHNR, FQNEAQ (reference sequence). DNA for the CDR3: TGTGCCAGCAGCTTAGCCCCCGTTAGACGGGGGGCCGATACGCAGTATTTT. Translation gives CASSLAPVRRGADTQYF.

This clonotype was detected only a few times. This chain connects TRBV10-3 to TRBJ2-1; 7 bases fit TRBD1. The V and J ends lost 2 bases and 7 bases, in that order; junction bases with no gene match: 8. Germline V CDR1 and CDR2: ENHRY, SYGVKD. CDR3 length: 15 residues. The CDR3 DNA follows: TGTGCCATCAGTGAGGGTCGACAGGGCCTGAATGAGCAGTTCTTC. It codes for CAISEGRQGLNEQFF.